This TCR beta chain stems from a study of Ad26.COV2.S vaccination and SARS-CoV-2 variants. Study-wide results and caveats: The TCR breadth and depth analyses may have produced an underestimate of total T cell responses. With respect to non-spike TCR breadth, vaccine and placebo recipients were similar. Considerable breadth of spike-specific CD8+ and CD4+ T cell responses has reportedly been documented following vaccination. Vaccine recipients surpassed placebo recipients in spike-specific TCR breadth.

The data were produced by immunoSEQ multiplex PCR, yet TCRdb's version contains in-frame clones alone and is incomplete. The table includes about 350,000 clones, under 95% detected once. Remarks on this clone: Its antigen remains unknown.

The CDR3 runs 16 residues. With 1 base clipped from V and 1 base from J, the junction kept 7 bases outside the gene matches. CDR1 and CDR2 from the germline V gene are MNHEY and SMNVEV (reference sequence). The gene calls are TRBV27 and TRBJ2-7, with 7 bases lining up with TRBD2. This sample comprised peripheral blood, obtained after recovery from COVID-19. This sequence originates from a human donor who had recovered from COVID-19. CDR3 coding DNA: TGTGCCAGCAGTTTATTGGGGGGGAGGGTGTCCTACGAGCAGTACTTC. Its protein product is CASSLLGGRVSYEQYF.